Here is one TCR beta chain with its context. CDR1 and CDR2 (germline): LNHNV, YYDKDF (reference sequence). V lost 5 bases and J lost 3; bases outside the gene matches: 10. The CDR3 covers 16 residues. The data derive from a study of blood T cell repertoires in COVID-19. Generated by immunoSEQ multiplex PCR, the TCRdb table keeps only in-frame clones and is missing some. There are some 400,000 clones in the sample; around 92% occur only once, and 1.5% to 2% lies in the top ten. Sequences were obtained from PBMCs or T cells enriched from blood (not recorded which). The sequence was obtained from a young woman who had recovered from COVID-19. The chain employs TRBV15 and TRBJ1-1; TRBD1 matches 9 bases. The CDR3 loop is CATSGGPGQGYTEAFF. For the CDR3, the DNA is TGTGCCACCAGCGGGGGCCCCGGACAGGGGTACACTGAAGCTTTCTTT.